This TCR beta chain derives from a study of blood T cells in healthy people across ages. The CDR3 spans 16 residues. CDR1 SGHDT and CDR2 YYEEEE come from the germline V gene. The use of a sample-barcoded 5' primer and a J-beta primer mix characterized a second PCR of roughly 6 to 11 cycles. TCRdb used MiXCR to reprocess the 5' RACE reads, holding one entry per CDR3 protein. Of 1.5 million to 2 million distinct CDR3 sequences in the sample, roughly 50% were seen once. The sequence was obtained from a woman aged 40 to 50 in good health. Material: blood. The chain joins TRBV5-6 to TRBJ2-7, with TRBD1 identical over 11 bases. Judging by the DNA end, TRBJ2-5 fits better; the J call may be wrong. The DNA of the CDR3 is TGTGCCAGCAGCTTGGACCAGGACAGGGGGCAGGAGACCCAGTACTTC. Translating gives CASSLDQDRGQETQYF.